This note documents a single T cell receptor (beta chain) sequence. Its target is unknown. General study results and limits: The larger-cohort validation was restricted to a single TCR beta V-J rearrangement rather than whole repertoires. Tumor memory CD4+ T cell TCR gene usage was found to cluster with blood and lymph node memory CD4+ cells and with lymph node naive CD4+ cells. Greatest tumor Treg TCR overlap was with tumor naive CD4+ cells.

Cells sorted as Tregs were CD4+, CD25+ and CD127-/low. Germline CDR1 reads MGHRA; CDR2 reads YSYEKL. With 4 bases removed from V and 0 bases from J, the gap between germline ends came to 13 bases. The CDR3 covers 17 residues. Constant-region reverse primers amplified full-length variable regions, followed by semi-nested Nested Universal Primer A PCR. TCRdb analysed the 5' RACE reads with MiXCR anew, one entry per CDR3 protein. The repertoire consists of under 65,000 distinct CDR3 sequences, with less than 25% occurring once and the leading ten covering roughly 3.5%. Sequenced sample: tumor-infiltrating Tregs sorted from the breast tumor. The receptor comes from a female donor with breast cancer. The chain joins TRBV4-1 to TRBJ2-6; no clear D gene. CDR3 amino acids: CASSLGRAASGANVLTF. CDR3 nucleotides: TGCGCCAGCAGCCTAGGACGGGCCGCCTCTGGGGCCAACGTCCTGACTTTC.